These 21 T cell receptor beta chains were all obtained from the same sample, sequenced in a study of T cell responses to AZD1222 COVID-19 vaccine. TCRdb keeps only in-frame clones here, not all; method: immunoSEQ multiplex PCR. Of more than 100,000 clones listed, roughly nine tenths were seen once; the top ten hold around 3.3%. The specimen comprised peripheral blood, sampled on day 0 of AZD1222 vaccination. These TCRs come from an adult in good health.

CDR3 protein: CASSESYRGNYGYTF. The CDR3 bases are TGTGCCAGCAGTGAGAGCTACAGGGGTAACTATGGCTACACCTTC. The rearrangement links TRBV6-1 to TRBJ1-2, with 7 bases identical to TRBD1. CDR1 MNHNS and CDR2 SASEGT come from the germline V gene. J gave up 1 base and V 3 bases, and 5 bases lay outside the gene matches. The CDR3 extends over 15 amino acids.

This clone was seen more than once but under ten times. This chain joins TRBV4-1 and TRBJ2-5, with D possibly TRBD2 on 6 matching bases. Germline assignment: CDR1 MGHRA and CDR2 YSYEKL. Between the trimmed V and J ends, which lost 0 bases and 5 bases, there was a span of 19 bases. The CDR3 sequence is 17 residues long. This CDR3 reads CASSQDLSGRRGETQYF. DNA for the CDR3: TGCGCCAGCAGCCAAGATTTAAGCGGCCGGAGGGGTGAGACCCAGTACTTC.

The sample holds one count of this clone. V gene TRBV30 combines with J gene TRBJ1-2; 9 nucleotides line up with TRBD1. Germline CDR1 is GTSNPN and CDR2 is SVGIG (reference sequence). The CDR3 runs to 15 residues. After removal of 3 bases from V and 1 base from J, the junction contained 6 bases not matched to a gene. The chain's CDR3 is CAWRMGTGNNYGYTF. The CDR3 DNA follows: TGTGCCTGGAGGATGGGGACAGGGAATAACTATGGCTACACCTTC.

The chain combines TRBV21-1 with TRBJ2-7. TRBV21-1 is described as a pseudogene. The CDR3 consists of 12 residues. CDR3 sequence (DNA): TGTGCCAGCAGGGATGGGGCCTACGAGCAGTACTTC. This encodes CASRDGAYEQYF.

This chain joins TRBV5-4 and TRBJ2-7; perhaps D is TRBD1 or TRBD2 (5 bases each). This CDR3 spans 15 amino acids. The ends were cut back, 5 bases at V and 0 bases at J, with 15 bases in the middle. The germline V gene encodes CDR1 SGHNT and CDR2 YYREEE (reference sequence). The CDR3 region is CASRDHGTSSYEQYF. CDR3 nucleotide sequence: TGTGCCAGCAGGGATCACGGGACCAGCTCCTACGAGCAGTACTTC.

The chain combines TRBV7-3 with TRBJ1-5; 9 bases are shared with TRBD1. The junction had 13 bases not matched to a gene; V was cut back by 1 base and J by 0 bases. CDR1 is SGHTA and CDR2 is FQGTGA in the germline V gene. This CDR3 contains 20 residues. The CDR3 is CASSLKGAYRGLYSNQPQHF. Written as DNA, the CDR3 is TGTGCCAGCAGCTTAAAAGGGGCGTACAGGGGGCTGTATAGCAATCAGCCCCAGCATTTT.

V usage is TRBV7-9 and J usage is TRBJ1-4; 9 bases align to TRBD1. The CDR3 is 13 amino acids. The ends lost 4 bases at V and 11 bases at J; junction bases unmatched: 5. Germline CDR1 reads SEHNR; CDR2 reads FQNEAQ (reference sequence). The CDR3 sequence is CASSSQGAHKLFF. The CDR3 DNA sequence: TGTGCCAGCAGCTCACAGGGGGCGCATAAACTGTTTTTT.

This CDR3 reads CASTSLAVGPTGTYEQYF. The CDR3 DNA is TGCGCCAGCACCTCCTTAGCCGTTGGGCCGACAGGGACCTACGAGCAGTACTTC. The V gene is TRBV5-1, the J gene TRBJ2-7, with 7 bases that match TRBD1. Germline trimming cut 6 bases from V and 2 bases from J; bases unmatched to any gene: 20. Germline V gene lookup returns CDR1 SGHRS and CDR2 YFSETQ. There are 18 residues in the CDR3.

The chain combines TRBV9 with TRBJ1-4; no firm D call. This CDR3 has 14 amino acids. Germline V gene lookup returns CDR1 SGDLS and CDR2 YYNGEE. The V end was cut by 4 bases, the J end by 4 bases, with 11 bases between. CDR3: CASSPSPHNEKLFF. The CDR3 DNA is TGTGCCAGCAGCCCCAGTCCTCATAATGAAAAACTGTTTTTT.

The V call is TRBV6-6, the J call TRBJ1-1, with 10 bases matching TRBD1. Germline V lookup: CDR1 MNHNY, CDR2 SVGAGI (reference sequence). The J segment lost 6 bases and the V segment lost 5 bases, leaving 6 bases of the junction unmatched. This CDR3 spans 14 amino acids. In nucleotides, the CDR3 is TGTGCCAGCAGTGGACAGGGGGGAGGAGCTGAAGCTTTCTTT. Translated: CASSGQGGGAEAFF.

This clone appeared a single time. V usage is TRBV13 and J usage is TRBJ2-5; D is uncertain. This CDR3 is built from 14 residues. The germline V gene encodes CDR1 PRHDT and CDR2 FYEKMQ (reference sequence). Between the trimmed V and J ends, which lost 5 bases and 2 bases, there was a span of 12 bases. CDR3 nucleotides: TGTGCCAGCAGCCCCCGGAACAGACAAGAGACCCAGTACTTC. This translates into CASSPRNRQETQYF.

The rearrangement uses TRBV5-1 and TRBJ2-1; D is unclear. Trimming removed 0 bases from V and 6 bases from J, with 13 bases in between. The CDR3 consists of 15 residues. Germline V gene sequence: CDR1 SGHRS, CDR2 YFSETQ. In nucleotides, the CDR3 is TGCGCCAGCAGCTTGGGCGCCACCGACGGCAATGAGCAGTTCTTC. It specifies CASSLGATDGNEQFF.

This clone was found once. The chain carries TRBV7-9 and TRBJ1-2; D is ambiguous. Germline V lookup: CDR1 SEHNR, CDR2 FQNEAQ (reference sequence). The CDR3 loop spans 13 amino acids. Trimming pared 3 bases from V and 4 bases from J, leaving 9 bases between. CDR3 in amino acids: CASSFPLGYGYTF. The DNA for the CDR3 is TGTGCCAGCAGCTTTCCACTTGGCTATGGCTACACCTTC.

The CDR3 spells CASSLTGQGPSTDTQYF. The DNA of the CDR3 is TGTGCCAGCAGTTTAACGGGACAGGGACCCTCCACAGATACGCAGTATTTT. The chain links TRBV28 to TRBJ2-3, with 9 bases matching TRBD1. CDR3 size: 17 residues. Germline V CDR1 and CDR2: MDHEN, SYDVKM. Trimming removed 2 bases from V and 2 bases from J; junction bases left unmatched: 8.

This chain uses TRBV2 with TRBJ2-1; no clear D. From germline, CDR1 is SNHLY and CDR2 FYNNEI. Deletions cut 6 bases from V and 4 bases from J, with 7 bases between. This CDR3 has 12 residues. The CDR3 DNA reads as TGTGCCAGCAGGGCGTCTTACAATGAGCAGTTCTTC. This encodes CASRASYNEQFF.

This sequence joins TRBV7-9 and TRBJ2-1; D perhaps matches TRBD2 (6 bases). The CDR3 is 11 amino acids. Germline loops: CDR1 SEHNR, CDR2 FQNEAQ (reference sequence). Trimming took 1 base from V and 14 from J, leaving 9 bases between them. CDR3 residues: CASSLGGEEFF. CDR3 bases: TGTGCCAGCAGCTTAGGAGGGGAGGAGTTCTTC.

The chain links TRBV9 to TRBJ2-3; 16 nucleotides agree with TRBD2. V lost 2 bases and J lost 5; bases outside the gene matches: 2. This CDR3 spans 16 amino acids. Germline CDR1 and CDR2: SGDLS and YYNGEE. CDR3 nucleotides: TGTGCCAGCAGCGTGGGACTAGCGGGAGGGTTAGATACGCAGTATTTT. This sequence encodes CASSVGLAGGLDTQYF.

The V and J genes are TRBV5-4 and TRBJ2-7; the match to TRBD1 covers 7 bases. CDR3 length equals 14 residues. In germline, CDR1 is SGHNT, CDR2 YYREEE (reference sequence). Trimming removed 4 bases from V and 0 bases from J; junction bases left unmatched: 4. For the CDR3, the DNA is TGTGCCAGCAGCGGGGACAGCAACTCCTACGAGCAGTACTTC. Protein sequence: CASSGDSNSYEQYF.

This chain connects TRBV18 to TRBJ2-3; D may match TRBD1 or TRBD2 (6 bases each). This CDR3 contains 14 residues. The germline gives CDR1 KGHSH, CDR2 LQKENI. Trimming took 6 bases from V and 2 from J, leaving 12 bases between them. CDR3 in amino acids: CASSQGGFTDTQYF. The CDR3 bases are TGTGCCAGCTCCCAAGGGGGGTTCACAGATACGCAGTATTTT. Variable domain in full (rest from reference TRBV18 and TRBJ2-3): NAGVMQNPRHLVRRRGQEARLRCSPMKGHSHVYWYRQLPEEGLKFMVYLQKENIIDESGMPKERFSAEFPKEGPSILRIQQVVRGDSAAYFCASSQGGFTDTQYFGPGTRLTVL.

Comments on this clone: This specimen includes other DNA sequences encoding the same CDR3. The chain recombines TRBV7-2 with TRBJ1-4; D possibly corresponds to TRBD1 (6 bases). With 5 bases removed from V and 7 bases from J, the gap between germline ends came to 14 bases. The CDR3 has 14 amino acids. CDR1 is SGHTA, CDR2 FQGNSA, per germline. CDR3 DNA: TGTGCCAGCAGCCTCAGGGGCGGTGGTGAAAAACTGTTTTTT. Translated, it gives CASSLRGGGEKLFF.

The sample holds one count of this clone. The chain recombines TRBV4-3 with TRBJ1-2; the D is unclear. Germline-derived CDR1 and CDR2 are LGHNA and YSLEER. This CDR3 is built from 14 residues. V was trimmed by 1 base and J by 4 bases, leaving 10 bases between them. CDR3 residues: CASSQVQAAYGYTF. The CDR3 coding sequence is TGCGCCAGCAGCCAAGTTCAGGCAGCCTATGGCTACACCTTC.